Below, 14 T cell receptor beta chains from the same sample are listed, as sequenced in a study of shared clonotypes between healthy human individuals. Data came from immunoSEQ multiplex PCR; TCRdb stores just in-frame clones and leaves some out. The sample has roughly 2,500,000 clones, under 95% seen once. The sequencing sample was made of naive CD4+ T cells from PBMCs. Subset given: CD45RA+ positively selected. Receptor source: a man in his late teens or twenties in good health. Some clones in this sample may be carry-over from other donors' samples.

CDR3 sequence (DNA): TGTGCCAGCAGCTCAGGGACAGGCCCTACCGGGGAGCTGTTTTTT. Its protein is CASSSGTGPTGELFF. This chain joins TRBV5-8 and TRBJ2-2; 8 positions match TRBD1. V was clipped by 3 bases and J by 5 bases; unmatched bases: 6. The length of the CDR3 is 15 residues. Germline V gives CDR1 SGHTS, CDR2 YDEGEE.

This chain joins TRBV28 and TRBJ2-1; D perhaps matches TRBD2 (6 bases). There are 14 residues in the CDR3. V was clipped by 2 bases and J by 7 bases, with 12 bases between them. The germline V gene has CDR1 MDHEN and CDR2 SYDVKM. The DNA for the CDR3 is TGTGCCAGCAGTTTACCCTACGGGAGTAATGAGCAGTTCTTC. As protein: CASSLPYGSNEQFF.

This clone has only one observation. The chain links TRBV10-3 to TRBJ2-7; 11 bases fit TRBD1. Trimming removed 4 bases from V and 2 bases from J; junction bases left unmatched: 16. Germline CDR1 ENHRY, CDR2 SYGVKD. The CDR3 has 19 residues. CDR3 in DNA: TGTGCCATCAGTGGGACAGGGGGCGATTATACCCTACGACCCTACGAGCAGTACTTC. Protein product: CAISGTGGDYTLRPYEQYF.

The chain links TRBV25-1 to TRBJ1-1; a possible D gene is TRBD1 (5 bases). CDR1 is MGHDK, CDR2 SYGVNS, per germline. Trimming left V 4 bases short and J 0 bases short, with 15 bases between. CDR3 length: 16 residues. CDR3 DNA: TGTGCCAGCAGTGGAGTCACAGGCACAATGAACACTGAAGCTTTCTTT. Translation gives CASSGVTGTMNTEAFF.

This chain joins TRBV11-2 and TRBJ1-4, with TRBD1 matching 8 bases. The CDR3 sequence is 14 residues long. The J segment lost 8 bases and the V segment lost 5 bases, leaving 7 bases of the junction unmatched. The germline V gene has CDR1 SGHAT and CDR2 FQNNGV. Here the CDR3 reads CASSRGQGGEKLFF. The CDR3 DNA reads as TGTGCCAGCAGCCGAGGACAGGGAGGGGAAAAACTGTTTTTT. Complete variable domain (other parts from reference TRBV11-2 and TRBJ1-4): EAGVAQSPRYKIIEKRQSVAFWCNPISGHATLYWYQQILGQGPKLLIQFQNNGVVDDSQLPKDRFSAERLKGVDSTLKIQPAKLEDSAVYLCASSRGQGGEKLFFGSGTQLSVL.

The CDR3 nucleotides are TGCGCCAGCAGTGTTCCTAGCGGGCCCGCAGCAGATACGCAGTATTTT. Protein: CASSVPSGPAADTQYF. V is TRBV10-1 and J is TRBJ2-3; 8 nucleotides align to TRBD2. The CDR3 has 16 amino acids. Germline CDR1 and CDR2: WNHNN and SYGVQD (reference sequence). Losses at the gene ends were 4 bases for V and 4 bases for J; bases not matched to a gene: 10.

This chain links TRBV7-3 with TRBJ2-1, with TRBD2 matching 13 bases. V lost 6 bases and J lost 8; bases outside the gene matches: 13. Germline CDR1 SGHTA, CDR2 FQGTGA. CDR3 length: 17 residues. The CDR3 here is CASSRSTSGRAGDEQFF. DNA of the CDR3: TGTGCCAGCAGTCGAAGCACTAGCGGGAGGGCCGGGGATGAGCAGTTCTTC.

The chain employs TRBV28 and TRBJ2-4; D not certain. Germline CDR1 and CDR2: MDHEN and SYDVKM. Between the trimmed V and J ends, which lost 4 bases and 2 bases, there was a span of 21 bases. The CDR3 is 18 amino acids. The CDR3 reads CASSYKSRPLGTKNIQYF. In DNA, the CDR3 is TGTGCCAGCAGTTACAAATCAAGGCCCCTGGGAACCAAAAACATTCAGTACTTC.

The V and J genes are TRBV2 and TRBJ2-3, with TRBD2 identical over 8 bases. The CDR3 is 14 residues long. Germline-derived CDR1 and CDR2 are SNHLY and FYNNEI. Trimming at V came to 8 bases and at J to 5 bases, leaving 9 bases not matched to a gene. CDR3 protein: CASVRREVGDTQYF. The CDR3 DNA is TGTGCCAGCGTCCGGCGGGAGGTGGGAGATACGCAGTATTTT.

The chain links TRBV7-9 to TRBJ1-4; perhaps TRBD1 as D (6 bases). With 4 bases removed from V and 3 bases from J, the gap between germline ends came to 9 bases. Germline assignment: CDR1 SEHNR and CDR2 FQNEAQ (reference sequence). The CDR3 has 14 amino acids. CDR3 protein: CASSSQGSNEKLFF. The CDR3 nucleotides are TGTGCCAGCAGCTCACAGGGTTCTAATGAAAAACTGTTTTTT.

The chain joins TRBV11-2 to TRBJ1-2, with D uncertain. Trimming took 0 bases from V and 7 from J, leaving 6 bases between them. Germline lookup yields CDR1 SGHAT and CDR2 FQNNGV. This CDR3 comprises 12 residues. The CDR3 bases are TGTGCCAGCAGCTTAGAGCAGGCTGGCTACACCTTC. It translates to CASSLEQAGYTF.

As for this clone: Other DNA sequences in the same sample also yield this CDR3. J is TRBJ2-7 and V is TRBV19; D might be TRBD2 (6 bases). There are 14 residues in the CDR3. Germline V CDR1 and CDR2: LNHDA, SQIVND (reference sequence). The V end was cut by 3 bases, the J end by 2 bases, with 11 bases between. CDR3: CASSIGGEPYEQYF. DNA of the CDR3: TGTGCCAGTAGTATCGGAGGGGAGCCCTACGAGCAGTACTTC.

This chain connects TRBV25-1 to TRBJ1-2; D uncertain. The germline gives CDR1 MGHDK, CDR2 SYGVNS. Deletions cut 1 base from V and 2 bases from J, with 8 bases between. This CDR3 is 14 amino acids long. Here the CDR3 reads CASSESARNYGYTF. CDR3 bases: TGTGCCAGCAGTGAATCTGCCAGGAACTATGGCTACACCTTC.

The chain has TRBV6-1 and TRBJ1-1, with D unresolved. Trimming stripped 6 bases from V and 7 bases from J, with 12 bases between. CDR1 and CDR2 from the germline V gene are MNHNS and SASEGT. The CDR3 spans 12 residues. CDR3 in amino acids: CASSPSLFEAFF. CDR3 nucleotides: TGTGCCAGCAGCCCAAGTCTCTTTGAAGCTTTCTTT.